The rows below give T cell receptor beta chains drawn from one sample of a study of identical twins. TCRdb independently ran MiXCR on the 5' RACE reads; one entry per CDR3 protein. The table has some 760,000 distinct CDR3 sequences, approximately 18% seen once. These same data were also listed under a study on T cells expressing NK-cell markers.

Input material: PBMCs. The receptor set was obtained from a woman aged 18-30 years in good health. The CDR3 runs from the conserved cysteine through the conserved F or W. The order of the fields is J gene, V gene, clone size, D gene, CDR3 protein, CDR3 DNA. D genes are given only for firm matches. Expanded clones get a size class; other rows say once, few or many, or leave the size out.

J: TRBJ2-3
V: TRBV29-1
size: few
D: .
CDR3: CSVRPRLTETTDTQYF
DNA: TGCAGCGTGCGCCCGCGACTTACAGAGACCACAGATACGCAGTATTTT

J: TRBJ2-1
V: TRBV10-3
size: .
D: TRBD2
CDR3: CAISGVGTTSYNEQFF
DNA: TGTGCCATCAGTGGGGTGGGGACTACCTCCTACAATGAGCAGTTCTTC

J: TRBJ2-5
V: TRBV7-9
size: .
D: .
CDR3: CASSLGFATAGETQYF
DNA: TGTGCCAGCAGCTTAGGGTTCGCAACCGCGGGGGAGACCCAGTACTTC

J: TRBJ2-7
V: TRBV12-3/TRBV12-4
size: .
D: TRBD2
CDR3: CASSQAGFDEQYF
DNA: TGTGCCAGCAGTCAAGCGGGGTTCGACGAGCAGTACTTC

J: TRBJ2-1
V: TRBV12-3/TRBV12-4
size: few
D: TRBD1
CDR3: CASRTGGLGYNEQFF
DNA: TGTGCCAGCAGGACAGGGGGCCTCGGGTACAATGAGCAGTTCTTC

J: TRBJ1-1
V: TRBV29-1
size: few
D: .
CDR3: CSVVGDSLNTEAFF
DNA: TGCAGCGTTGTGGGAGACAGCTTGAACACTGAAGCTTTCTTT

J: TRBJ2-7
V: TRBV21-1
size: many
D: .
CDR3: CASSKARTGDYEQYF
DNA: TGTGCCAGCAGCAAAGCGAGGACAGGGGACTACGAGCAGTACTTC

J: TRBJ1-3
V: TRBV4-3
size: .
D: .
CDR3: CASSQVAGAGNTIYF
DNA: TGCGCCAGCAGCCAAGTCGCAGGCGCCGGAAACACCATATATTTT

J: TRBJ2-1
V: TRBV27
size: .
D: .
CDR3: CASSFRGQGGYNEQFF
DNA: TGTGCCAGCAGTTTTCGGGGGCAAGGCGGGTACAATGAGCAGTTCTTC

J: TRBJ2-3
V: TRBV9
size: .
D: TRBD2
CDR3: CASSAPGGVTPGTQYF
DNA: TGTGCCAGCAGCGCCCCGGGGGGGGTGACCCCAGGGACGCAGTATTTT